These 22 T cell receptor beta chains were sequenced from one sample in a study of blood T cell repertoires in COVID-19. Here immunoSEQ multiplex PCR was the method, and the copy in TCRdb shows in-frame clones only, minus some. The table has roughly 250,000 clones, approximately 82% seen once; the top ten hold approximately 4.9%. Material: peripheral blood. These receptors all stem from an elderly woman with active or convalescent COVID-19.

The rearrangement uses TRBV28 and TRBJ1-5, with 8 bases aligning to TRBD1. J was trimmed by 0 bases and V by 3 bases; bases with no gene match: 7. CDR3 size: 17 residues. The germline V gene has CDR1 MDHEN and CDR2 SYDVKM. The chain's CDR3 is CASSFLRGLFSNQPQHF. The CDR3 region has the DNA TGTGCCAGCAGTTTTCTCAGGGGGCTTTTTAGCAATCAGCCCCAGCATTTT.

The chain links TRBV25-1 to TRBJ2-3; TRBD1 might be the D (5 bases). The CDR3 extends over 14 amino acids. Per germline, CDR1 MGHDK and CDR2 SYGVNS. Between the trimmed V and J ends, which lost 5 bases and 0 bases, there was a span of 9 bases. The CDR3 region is CASSPRQSTDTQYF. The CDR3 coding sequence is TGTGCCAGCAGTCCTCGACAGAGCACAGATACGCAGTATTTT.

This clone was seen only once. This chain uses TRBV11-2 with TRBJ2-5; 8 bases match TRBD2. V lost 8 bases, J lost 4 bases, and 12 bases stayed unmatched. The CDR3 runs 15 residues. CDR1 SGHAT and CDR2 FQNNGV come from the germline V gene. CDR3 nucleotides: TGTGCCAGCCGGACCTATAGCGGGGTTTTAGAGACCCAGTACTTC. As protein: CASRTYSGVLETQYF.

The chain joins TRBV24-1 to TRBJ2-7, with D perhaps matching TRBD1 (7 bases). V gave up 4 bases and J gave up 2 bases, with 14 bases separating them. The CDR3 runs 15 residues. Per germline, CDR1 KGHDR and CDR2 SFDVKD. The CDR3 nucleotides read TGTGCCACCAGTGAAGGGGGGACAGCGACCTACGAGCAGTACTTC. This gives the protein CATSEGGTATYEQYF.

The DNA of the CDR3 is TGTGCCAGCAGCCAAGGGGCAGGGAAGTTGGGCTACACCTTC. This translates into CASSQGAGKLGYTF. J is TRBJ1-2 and V is TRBV14; tentative D call: TRBD1 (5 bases). Germline V CDR1 and CDR2: SGHDN, FVKESK. Trimming stripped 1 base from V and 8 bases from J, with 14 bases between. The CDR3 loop spans 14 amino acids.

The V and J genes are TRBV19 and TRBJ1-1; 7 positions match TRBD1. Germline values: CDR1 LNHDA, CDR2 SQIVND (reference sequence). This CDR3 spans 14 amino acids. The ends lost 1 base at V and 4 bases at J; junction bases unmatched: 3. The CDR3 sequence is CASSIVWDSTEAFF. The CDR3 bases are TGTGCCAGTAGTATAGTGTGGGACAGCACTGAAGCTTTCTTT.

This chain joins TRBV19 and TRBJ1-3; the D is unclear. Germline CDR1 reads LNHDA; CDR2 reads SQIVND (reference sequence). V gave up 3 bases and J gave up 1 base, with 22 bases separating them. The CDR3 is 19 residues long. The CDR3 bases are TGTGCCAGTAGTATCTTCGCCCATAAAAGCGTATCGTCTGGAAACACCATATATTTT. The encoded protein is CASSIFAHKSVSSGNTIYF.

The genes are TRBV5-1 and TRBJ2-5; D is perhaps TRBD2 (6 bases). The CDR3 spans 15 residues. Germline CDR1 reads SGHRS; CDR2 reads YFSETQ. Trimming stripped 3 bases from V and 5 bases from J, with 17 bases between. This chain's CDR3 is CASSSTRTGGETQYF. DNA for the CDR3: TGCGCCAGCAGCTCCACGCGAACAGGAGGGGAGACCCAGTACTTC.

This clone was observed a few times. The DNA for the CDR3 is TGTGCCAGCAGCTTAGACAGGGCCACCTACGAGCAGTACTTC. This codes for CASSLDRATYEQYF. The rearrangement uses TRBV11-2 and TRBJ2-7, with TRBD1 as a possible D gene (5 bases). CDR3 length equals 14 residues. Between the trimmed V and J ends, which lost 0 bases and 2 bases, there was a span of 8 bases. Germline loops: CDR1 SGHAT, CDR2 FQNNGV.

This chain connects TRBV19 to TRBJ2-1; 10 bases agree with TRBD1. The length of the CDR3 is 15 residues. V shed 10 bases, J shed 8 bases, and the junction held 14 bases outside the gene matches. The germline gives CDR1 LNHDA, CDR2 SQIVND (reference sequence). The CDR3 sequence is CATRAGTGDWDEQFF. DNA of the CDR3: TGTGCCACGAGAGCCGGGACAGGGGATTGGGATGAGCAGTTCTTC.

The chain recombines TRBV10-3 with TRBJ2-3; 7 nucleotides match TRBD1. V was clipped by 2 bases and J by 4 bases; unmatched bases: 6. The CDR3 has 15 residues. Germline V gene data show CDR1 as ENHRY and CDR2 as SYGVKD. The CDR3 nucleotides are TGTGCCATCAGTGAGATAAAGGGGGCCTCAGATACGCAGTATTTT. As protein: CAISEIKGASDTQYF.

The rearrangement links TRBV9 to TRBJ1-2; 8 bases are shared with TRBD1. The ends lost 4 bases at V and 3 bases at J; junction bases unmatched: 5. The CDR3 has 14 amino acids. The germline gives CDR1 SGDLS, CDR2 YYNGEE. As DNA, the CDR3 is TGTGCCAGCAGCCCAGGACAGGGTCACTATGGCTACACCTTC. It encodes CASSPGQGHYGYTF.

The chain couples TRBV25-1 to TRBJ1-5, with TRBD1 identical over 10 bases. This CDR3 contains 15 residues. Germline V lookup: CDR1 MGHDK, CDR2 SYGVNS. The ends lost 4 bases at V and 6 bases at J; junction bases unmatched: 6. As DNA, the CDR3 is TGTGCCAGCAGTGGCTCCGGGACAGGGGCTCAGCCCCAGCATTTT. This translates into CASSGSGTGAQPQHF. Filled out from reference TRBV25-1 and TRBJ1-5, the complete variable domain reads EADIYQTPRYLVIGTGKKITLECSQTMGHDKMYWYQQDPGMELHLIHYSYGVNSTEKGDLSSESTVSRIRTEHFPLTLESARPSHTSQYLCASSGSGTGAQPQHFGDGTRLSIL.

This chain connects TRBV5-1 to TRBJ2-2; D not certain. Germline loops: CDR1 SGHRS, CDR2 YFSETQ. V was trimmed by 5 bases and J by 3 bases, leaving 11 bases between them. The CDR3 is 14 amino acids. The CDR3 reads CASRPMGHTGELFF. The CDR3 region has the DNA TGCGCCAGCAGGCCTATGGGCCACACCGGGGAGCTGTTTTTT.

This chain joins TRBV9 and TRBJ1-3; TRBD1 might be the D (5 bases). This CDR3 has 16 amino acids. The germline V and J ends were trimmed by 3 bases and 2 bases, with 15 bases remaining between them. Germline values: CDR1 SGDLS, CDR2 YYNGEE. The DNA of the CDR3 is TGTGCCAGCAGCGCCCGCCTGACAGCGACTGGAAACACCATATATTTT. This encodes CASSARLTATGNTIYF.

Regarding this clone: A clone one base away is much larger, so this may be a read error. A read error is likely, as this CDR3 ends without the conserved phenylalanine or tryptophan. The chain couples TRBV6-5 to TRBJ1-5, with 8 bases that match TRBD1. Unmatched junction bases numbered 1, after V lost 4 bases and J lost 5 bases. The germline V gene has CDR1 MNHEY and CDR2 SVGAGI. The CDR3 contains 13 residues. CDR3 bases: TGTGCCAGCAGTTTGGACAGGGATCAGCCCCAGCATCTT. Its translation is CASSLDRDQPQHL.

Written as DNA, the CDR3 is TGTGCCAGTAGTATAAGGGGGCACGGCTACACCTTC. As protein: CASSIRGHGYTF. This chain joins TRBV19 and TRBJ1-2, with TRBD1 matching 7 bases. The CDR3 spans 12 residues. With V trimmed by 2 bases and J by 8 bases, 2 bases remained unmatched. Looked up from germline, CDR1 is LNHDA and CDR2 is SQIVND (reference sequence). Looking up the rest from reference TRBV19 and TRBJ1-2 gives the full variable domain: DGGITQSPKYLFRKEGQNVTLSCEQNLNHDAMYWYRQDPGQGLRLIYYSQIVNDFQKGDIAEGYSVSREKKESFPLTVTSAQKNPTAFYLCASSIRGHGYTFGSGTRLTVV.

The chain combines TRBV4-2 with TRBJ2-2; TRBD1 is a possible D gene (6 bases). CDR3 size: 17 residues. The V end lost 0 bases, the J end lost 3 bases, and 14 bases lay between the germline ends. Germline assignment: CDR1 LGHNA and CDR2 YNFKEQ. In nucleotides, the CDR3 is TGTGCCAGCAGCCAAGATGGGGGCAGGGTAGACACCGGGGAGCTGTTTTTT. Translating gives CASSQDGGRVDTGELFF.

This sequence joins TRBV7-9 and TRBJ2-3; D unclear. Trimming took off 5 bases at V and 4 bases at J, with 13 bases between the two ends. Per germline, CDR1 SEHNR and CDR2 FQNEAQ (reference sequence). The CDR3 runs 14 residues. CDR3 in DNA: TGTGCCAGCAGCCCCCCGGTCGGGTCAGATACGCAGTATTTT. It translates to CASSPPVGSDTQYF.

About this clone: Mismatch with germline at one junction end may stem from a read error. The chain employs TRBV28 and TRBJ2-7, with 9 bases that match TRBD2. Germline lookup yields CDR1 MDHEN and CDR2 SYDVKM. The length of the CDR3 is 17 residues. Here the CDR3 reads CASSFLVWREGSNEQYF. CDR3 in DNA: TGTGCCAGCAGTTTTCTCGTTTGGCGGGAGGGCTCCAACGAGCAGTACTTC.

The CDR3 is CASSFELRGEQYF. In DNA form, the CDR3 reads TGTGCCAGCAGCTTCGAGCTTCGGGGCGAGCAGTACTTC. The genes are TRBV7-9 and TRBJ2-7, with D tentatively TRBD2 (5 bases). This CDR3 is 13 amino acids long. CDR1 is SEHNR, CDR2 FQNEAQ, per germline (reference sequence). V dropped 3 bases and J dropped 6 bases, with 12 bases sitting between them.

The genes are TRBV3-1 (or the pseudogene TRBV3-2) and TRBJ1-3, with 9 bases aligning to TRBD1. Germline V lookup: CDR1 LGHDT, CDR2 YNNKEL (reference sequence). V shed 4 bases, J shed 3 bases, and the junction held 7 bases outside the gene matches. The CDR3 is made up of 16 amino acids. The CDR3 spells CASSPTGGGFGNTIYF. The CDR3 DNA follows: TGTGCCAGCAGCCCGACAGGGGGTGGGTTTGGAAACACCATATATTTT.